One TCR beta chain is described in this entry. Its specificity is not known. At one end, the junction sequence differs from germline, possibly due to a read error. Germline V gene lookup returns CDR1 MNHNY and CDR2 SVGAGI (reference sequence). The CDR3 extends over 17 amino acids. RNA was extracted from bulk tissue without any cell sorting. The data were obtained in a study of tumor and adjacent non-tumor tissue in lung cancer. At the level of the study: Patients comprised 12 adenocarcinoma, a couple of squamous cell carcinoma and 1 small cell lung cancer. General study results and limits: Tumor repertoires had a smaller top 100 clone share than normal lung.

A modified ARM-PCR protocol with three rounds of nested PCR amplified TCRbeta. From the multiplex PCR reads, TCRdb called clonotypes with MiXCR, one entry per CDR3 protein. The sample lists 60,000 to 95,000 distinct CDR3 sequences; over 70% were seen once. Material: lung tumor tissue. This receptor was obtained from a woman in her forties or fifties with non-small cell lung cancer. V is TRBV6-6 and J is TRBJ2-2, with 9 bases identical to TRBD1. CDR3 bases: TGTGCCAGCAGTTGTGGAAATTTGGGACAGGGTGCCGGGGAGCTGTTTTTC. Translating it yields CASSCGNLGQGAGELFF.